Below are 19 T cell receptor beta chains sequenced from a single sample in a study of blood T cells in healthy people across ages. A second roughly 7 to 11 cycle PCR used barcoded and J-beta primers. MiXCR, run by TCRdb on the 5' RACE reads, gives a single entry per CDR3 protein. In the table there are some 1,500,000 distinct CDR3 sequences, 40% to 45% of which are singletons. The sequenced material came from blood. The receptors originated from a woman aged 18-29 years in good health.

The chain recombines TRBV27 with TRBJ2-7; D is ambiguous. The germline V gene has CDR1 MNHEY and CDR2 SMNVEV (reference sequence). The CDR3 has 11 amino acids. Trimming shortened V by 8 bases and J by 4 bases, and 9 bases separated the two germline ends. CDR3 coding DNA: TGTGCCAGCGGCGACACTTACGAGCAGTACTTC. Protein product: CASGDTYEQYF.

The V gene is TRBV28, the J gene TRBJ2-5; weak D call: TRBD2 (6 bases). The CDR3 consists of 12 residues. Germline V lookup: CDR1 MDHEN, CDR2 SYDVKM. V was shortened by 7 bases and J by 5 bases, with 11 bases between the two germline ends. DNA for the CDR3: TGTGCCAGCACCGGGACTGTGGAGACCCAGTACTTC. It codes for CASTGTVETQYF.

This clonotype was seen only a few times. The chain carries TRBV20-1 and TRBJ2-3; 7 bases align to TRBD1. V gave up 6 bases and J gave up 4 bases; unmatched junction bases: 7. This CDR3 spans 13 amino acids. Germline assignment: CDR1 DFQATT and CDR2 SNEGSKA (reference sequence). The CDR3 reads CSAKDRVADTQYF. Here the CDR3 DNA reads TGCAGTGCCAAAGACAGGGTCGCAGATACGCAGTATTTT.

The CDR3 bases are TGTGCCAGCAGCCCTGAAGGCCCTTGGGAGGAGAATGGCGAGCAGTACTTC. Encoded protein: CASSPEGPWEENGEQYF. The chain carries TRBV12-3 or TRBV12-4 and TRBJ2-7, with TRBD2 as a possible D gene (6 bases). The CDR3 covers 17 residues. Trimming took off 6 bases at V and 6 bases at J, with 27 bases between the two ends.

This clonotype was recorded a few times. This rearrangement joins TRBV9 to TRBJ1-2, with D possibly being TRBD1 (5 bases). This CDR3 spans 15 amino acids. The germline CDR1 and CDR2 sequences are SGDLS and YYNGEE. V was cut by 4 bases and J by 4 bases, with 17 bases left in between. Here the CDR3 reads CASSPHVDTTYGYTF. Written as DNA, the CDR3 is TGTGCCAGCAGCCCCCATGTGGACACCACCTATGGCTACACCTTC.

This clonotype was picked up many times. The chain links TRBV20-1 to TRBJ1-2; weak D call: TRBD1 (5 bases). The CDR3 loop spans 13 amino acids. With 6 bases removed from V and 5 bases from J, the gap between germline ends came to 16 bases. Germline V gene data show CDR1 as DFQATT and CDR2 as SNEGSKA (reference sequence). CDR3 nucleotide sequence: TGCAGTGCCCAGGGAGGGGCGGTGTATGGCTACACCTTC. It specifies CSAQGGAVYGYTF.

The chain joins TRBV6-1 to TRBJ1-1; D uncertain. The CDR3 covers 12 residues. Germline lookup yields CDR1 MNHNS and CDR2 SASEGT. V lost 4 bases to trimming and J lost 3 bases, with 6 bases between them. The CDR3 loop is CASSVDDTEAFF. CDR3 DNA: TGTGCCAGCAGTGTTGACGACACTGAAGCTTTCTTT.

This clonotype was recorded many times. The chain has TRBV28 and TRBJ1-5, with D tentatively TRBD1 (6 bases). Germline CDR1 and CDR2: MDHEN and SYDVKM. CDR3 size: 15 residues. Trimming stripped 5 bases from V and 6 bases from J, with 17 bases between. Here the CDR3 reads CASSTVYREIQPQHF. CDR3 bases: TGTGCCAGCAGTACGGTGTACAGGGAAATTCAGCCCCAGCATTTT.

This clonotype was recorded at least ten times. The chain combines TRBV7-9 with TRBJ2-7, with D perhaps TRBD1 (5 bases). Germline CDR1 SEHNR, CDR2 FQNEAQ (reference sequence). V was cut by 1 base and J by 2 bases, with 15 bases left in between. The length of the CDR3 is 16 residues. The CDR3 DNA follows: TGTGCCAGCAGCTTAGGCCGACAGAAACCTACCTACGAGCAGTACTTC. It encodes CASSLGRQKPTYEQYF.

This rearrangement joins TRBV6-5 to TRBJ2-6; maybe TRBD1 (5 bases). Germline V gene sequence: CDR1 MNHEY, CDR2 SVGAGI. The CDR3 runs to 13 residues. Trimming stripped 6 bases from V and 7 bases from J, with 10 bases between. This CDR3 is CASRSGFANVLTF. The CDR3 DNA follows: TGTGCCAGCAGGTCAGGGTTTGCCAACGTCCTGACTTTC.

The rearrangement links TRBV3-1 to TRBJ1-5; D call uncertain. This CDR3 comprises 14 residues. Trimming left V 1 base short and J 2 bases short, with 6 bases between. Per germline, CDR1 LGHDT and CDR2 YNNKEL (reference sequence). The CDR3 DNA is TGTGCCAGCAGCCAAGGGCATGGCAATCAGCCCCAGCATTTT. Amino acid sequence: CASSQGHGNQPQHF. Combining the CDR3 with reference TRBV3-1 and TRBJ1-5 gives the whole variable domain DTAVSQTPKYLVTQMGNDKSIKCEQNLGHDTMYWYKQDSKKFLKIMFSYNNKELIINETVPNRFSPKSPDKAHLNLHINSLELGDSAVYFCASSQGHGNQPQHFGDGTRLSIL.

The rearrangement links TRBV9 to TRBJ2-1; the D gene is possibly TRBD2 (6 bases). Deletions cut 3 bases from V and 3 bases from J, with 16 bases between. This CDR3 spans 16 amino acids. Looked up from germline, CDR1 is SGDLS and CDR2 is YYNGEE. CDR3 region: CASSDEGTGDYNEQFF. For the CDR3, the DNA is TGTGCCAGCAGCGATGAAGGGACGGGGGACTACAATGAGCAGTTCTTC. Filled out from reference TRBV9 and TRBJ2-1, the complete variable domain reads DSGVTQTPKHLITATGQRVTLRCSPRSGDLSVYWYQQSLDQGLQFLIQYYNGEERAKGNILERFSAQQFPDLHSELNLSSLELGDSALYFCASSDEGTGDYNEQFFGPGTRLTVL.

The V call is TRBV5-1, the J call TRBJ1-1; D remains unclear. CDR3 length: 14 amino acids. The ends were cut back, 0 bases at V and 7 bases at J, with 13 bases in the middle. The germline V gene has CDR1 SGHRS and CDR2 YFSETQ. CDR3 nucleotides: TGCGCCAGCAGCTTGGCGCAACGAAGCCATGAAGCTTTCTTT. This encodes CASSLAQRSHEAFF.

The rearrangement uses TRBV29-1 and TRBJ1-2; D call uncertain. With 3 bases removed from V and 4 bases from J, the gap between germline ends came to 15 bases. There are 14 residues in the CDR3. Germline-derived CDR1 and CDR2 are SQVTM and ANQGSEA. The CDR3 nucleotides are TGCAGCGTTGAGAGCACTGGGTCTCTCTATGGCTACACCTTC. It codes for CSVESTGSLYGYTF.

This clonotype was found once. The chain couples TRBV7-9 to TRBJ2-1; D uncertain. This CDR3 spans 15 amino acids. Germline V gene data show CDR1 as SEHNR and CDR2 as FQNEAQ (reference sequence). Trimming took off 1 base at V and 5 bases at J, with 12 bases between the two ends. The CDR3, as DNA: TGTGCCAGCAGCTTAGGGGTAACGGCCAACAATGAGCAGTTCTTC. Encoded protein: CASSLGVTANNEQFF.

This chain connects TRBV7-9 to TRBJ2-7, with TRBD1 identical over 7 bases. V shed 8 bases, J shed 4 bases, and the junction held 14 bases outside the gene matches. CDR1 SEHNR and CDR2 FQNEAQ come from the germline V gene (reference sequence). CDR3 size: 15 residues. The CDR3 DNA follows: TGTGCCAGCGGCCTCCGGGCAGGGGGTAGGTACGAGCAGTACTTC. It is translated as CASGLRAGGRYEQYF.

This clonotype was found a few times. The chain links TRBV6-1 to TRBJ2-2; D is perhaps TRBD1 (5 bases). This CDR3 has 16 amino acids. The V end lost 6 bases, the J end lost 1 base, and 15 bases lay between the germline ends. Germline CDR1 is MNHNS and CDR2 is SASEGT. The CDR3 DNA reads as TGTGCCAGCAGCCCACGAGGCAGGGAGAACACCGGGGAGCTGTTTTTT. Protein sequence: CASSPRGRENTGELFF.

The genes are TRBV6-6 and TRBJ2-7; D possibly corresponds to TRBD2 (7 bases). CDR3 size: 14 residues. V lost 6 bases and J lost 3, with 15 bases in between. Germline CDR1 MNHNY, CDR2 SVGAGI (reference sequence). CDR3 residues: CASRERDTFYEQYF. DNA for the CDR3: TGTGCCAGCAGAGAGCGGGACACTTTCTACGAGCAGTACTTC.

There are a few counts of this clonotype. The V and J genes are TRBV25-1 and TRBJ2-7; D unresolved. The germline gives CDR1 MGHDK, CDR2 SYGVNS. V was trimmed by 6 bases and J by 2 bases, leaving 11 bases between them. The CDR3 sequence is 13 residues long. In DNA form, the CDR3 reads TGTGCCAGCAGCCAAATCGGCACCTACGAGCAGTACTTC. Protein product: CASSQIGTYEQYF.